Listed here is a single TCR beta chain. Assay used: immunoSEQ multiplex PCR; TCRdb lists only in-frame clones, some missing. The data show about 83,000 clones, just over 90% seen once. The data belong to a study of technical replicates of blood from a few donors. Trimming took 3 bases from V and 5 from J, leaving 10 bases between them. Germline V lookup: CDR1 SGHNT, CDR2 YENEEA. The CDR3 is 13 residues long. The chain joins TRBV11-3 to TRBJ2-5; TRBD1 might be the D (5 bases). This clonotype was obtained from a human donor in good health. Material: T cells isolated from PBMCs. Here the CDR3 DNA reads TGTGCCAGCAGCTTTTCAGGGTCGGAGACCCAGTACTTC. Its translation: CASSFSGSETQYF.